Each of the 24 T cell receptor beta chains below was sequenced from the same sample in a study of cytomegalovirus exposure and HLA in healthy donors. Both 60 Vbeta primers and 13 Jbeta primers went into the PCR. Sequenced by immunoSEQ multiplex PCR; TCRdb stores in-frame clones only, minus some. The sample carries around 100,000 clones, roughly four fifths recorded once. Sequenced material: PBMCs. These receptor sequences come from a woman in her thirties or forties in good health and CMV-seropositive.

This clone came up many times. The chain links TRBV10-3 to TRBJ1-5, with TRBD1 as a possible D gene (6 bases). The CDR3 totals 14 residues. Germline assignment: CDR1 ENHRY and CDR2 SYGVKD. With 3 bases removed from V and 5 bases from J, the gap between germline ends came to 11 bases. This CDR3 is CAISETGWDQPQHF. In DNA, the CDR3 is TGTGCCATCAGTGAAACAGGGTGGGATCAGCCCCAGCATTTT.

This chain joins TRBV27 and TRBJ2-7; 8 bases fit TRBD2. V trimming: 4 bases; J trimming: 4 bases; junction bases outside the gene matches: 15. The CDR3 consists of 17 residues. Germline V gene lookup returns CDR1 MNHEY and CDR2 SMNVEV (reference sequence). The CDR3 region has the DNA TGTGCCAGCAGTTCCCAGTTCCCTGGGACTAGGACTTACGAGCAGTACTTC. Translating it yields CASSSQFPGTRTYEQYF.

The chain joins TRBV11-3 to TRBJ2-7; a weak D match, TRBD2 (5 bases). Trimming shortened V by 1 base and J by 2 bases, and 15 bases separated the two germline ends. Per the germline V gene, CDR1 is SGHNT and CDR2 is YENEEA. The CDR3 length is 16 residues. DNA of the CDR3: TGTGCCAGCAGCTTAGGGTTGACGGGGAGACCCTACGAGCAGTACTTC. Protein: CASSLGLTGRPYEQYF.

This chain connects TRBV6-4 to TRBJ2-1; 8 nucleotides align to TRBD2. CDR3 length: 16 residues. Germline V gene sequence: CDR1 MRHNA, CDR2 SNTAGT. Germline trimming cut 4 bases from V and 0 bases from J; bases unmatched to any gene: 5. The chain's CDR3 is CASSALAGHSYNEQFF. The CDR3 nucleotides read TGTGCCAGCAGTGCCTTAGCGGGACACTCCTACAATGAGCAGTTCTTC.

The rearrangement joins TRBV21-1 to TRBJ2-7; the D call TRBD2 from the table was never checked on the DNA. TRBV21-1 is annotated as a pseudogene. The CDR3 is 18 amino acids. CDR3 sequence reads: CASSKRGGGSGTDYEQYF. The CDR3 DNA follows: TGTGCCAGCAGCAAAAGGGGGGGAGGTAGCGGGACGGACTACGAGCAGTACTTC.

The J gene is TRBJ2-7, the V gene TRBV27; the D gene is possibly TRBD1 (7 bases). V gave up 6 bases and J gave up 6 bases, with 12 bases separating them. Germline CDR1 MNHEY, CDR2 SMNVEV (reference sequence). This CDR3 is built from 12 residues. CDR3 residues: CASSTQGGEQYF. In DNA, the CDR3 is TGTGCCAGCAGCACTCAGGGGGGCGAGCAGTACTTC.

This chain connects TRBV7-9 to TRBJ1-2; D possibly corresponds to TRBD1 (5 bases). The CDR3 loop spans 15 amino acids. Trimming shortened V by 4 bases and J by 5 bases, and 17 bases separated the two germline ends. From germline, CDR1 is SEHNR and CDR2 FQNEAQ (reference sequence). The CDR3 protein is CASSSPNGGPYGYTF. CDR3 in DNA: TGTGCCAGCAGCTCGCCGAACGGGGGACCTTATGGCTACACCTTC. Based on the CDR3 plus reference TRBV7-9 and TRBJ1-2, the full variable domain is DTGVSQNPRHKITKRGQNVTFRCDPISEHNRLYWYRQTLGQGPEFLTYFQNEAQLEKSRLLSDRFSAERPKGSFSTLEIQRTEQGDSAMYLCASSSPNGGPYGYTFGSGTRLTVV.

The chain is built from TRBV7-8 and TRBJ2-1, with D perhaps matching TRBD1 (5 bases). V dropped 9 bases and J dropped 8 bases, with 20 bases sitting between them. Germline V gene sequence: CDR1 SGHVS, CDR2 FQNEAQ. The length of the CDR3 is 14 residues. Written as DNA, the CDR3 is TGTGCCAGTAGGACACCGGCTAGTAACTATGAGCAGTTCTTC. Its translation: CASRTPASNYEQFF.

This clone occurred a few times. This rearrangement joins TRBV11-3 to TRBJ2-5, with 10 bases fitting TRBD1. J lost 3 bases, V lost 5 bases, and 9 bases had no gene match. The CDR3 length is 16 residues. Germline CDR1 and CDR2: SGHNT and YENEEA. CDR3 nucleotide sequence: TGTGCCAGCAGCCCCGGGTTTGGGACAGGGGAAGAGACCCAGTACTTC. It specifies CASSPGFGTGEETQYF.

The chain links TRBV5-6 to TRBJ2-3, with D unclear. Looked up from germline, CDR1 is SGHDT and CDR2 is YYEEEE. There are 16 residues in the CDR3. V was cut by 0 bases and J by 5 bases, with 16 bases left in between. The chain's CDR3 is CASSLDLLRYRDTQYF. The DNA of the CDR3 is TGTGCCAGCAGCTTGGACTTACTCAGGTACAGAGATACGCAGTATTTT.

This clone occurred a few times. Written as DNA, the CDR3 is TGTGCCAGCAGTTCTTGGGACAGGGGTATAGAGACCCAGTACTTC. Translating it yields CASSSWDRGIETQYF. This chain joins TRBV28 and TRBJ2-5, with 10 bases identical to TRBD1. V lost 4 bases to trimming and J lost 4 bases; unmatched junction nucleotides: 6. The V gene's germline CDR1 is MDHEN and CDR2 SYDVKM. CDR3 length equals 15 residues.

This chain connects TRBV4-1 to TRBJ2-6, with TRBD1 as a possible D gene (6 bases). The CDR3 sequence is 16 residues long. CDR1 is MGHRA and CDR2 is YSYEKL in the germline V gene. The V and J ends lost 4 bases and 0 bases respectively, with 10 bases between them. CDR3 in DNA: TGCGCCAGCAGCCGGACAGCCCACTCTGGGGCCAACGTCCTGACTTTC. This codes for CASSRTAHSGANVLTF.

This chain uses TRBV7-9 with TRBJ2-7; maybe TRBD2 (5 bases). Germline-derived CDR1 and CDR2 are SEHNR and FQNEAQ (reference sequence). The V and J ends lost 9 bases and 2 bases respectively, with 20 bases between them. CDR3 length: 15 amino acids. CDR3 DNA sequence: TGTGCCAGTACCGACGTGGGAGTGAGGGCCTACGAGCAGTACTTC. This sequence encodes CASTDVGVRAYEQYF.

CDR3 sequence (DNA): TGCGCCAGCAGCCAGGGACAGGGCTGGGATGAGCAGTTCTTC. Translation gives CASSQGQGWDEQFF. The chain joins TRBV4-3 to TRBJ2-1; TRBD1 agrees at 9 bases. Per the germline V gene, CDR1 is LGHNA and CDR2 is YSLEER. The CDR3 sequence is 14 residues long. After removal of 3 bases from V and 8 bases from J, the junction contained 5 bases not matched to a gene.

This chain connects TRBV10-3 to TRBJ2-1; D is possibly TRBD1 (5 bases). Germline CDR1 and CDR2: ENHRY and SYGVKD. The CDR3 extends over 14 amino acids. Trimming pared 3 bases from V and 6 bases from J, leaving 12 bases between. Here the CDR3 DNA reads TGTGCCATCAGTGATTGGCAGGGCGGCAATGAGCAGTTCTTC. Its translation is CAISDWQGGNEQFF.

In its sample, this clone was seen a few times. The rearrangement links TRBV7-2 to TRBJ1-4; TRBD1 matches at 8 bases. Germline loops: CDR1 SGHTA, CDR2 FQGNSA. V trimming: 5 bases; J trimming: 4 bases; junction bases outside the gene matches: 3. This CDR3 has 14 residues. CDR3 coding DNA: TGTGCCAGCAGCCTACAGGGGGATAATGAAAAACTGTTTTTT. Translating it yields CASSLQGDNEKLFF.

The chain couples TRBV7-9 to TRBJ1-2; D might be TRBD1 (5 bases). With 5 bases removed from V and 3 bases from J, the gap between germline ends came to 7 bases. This CDR3 is 12 amino acids long. Germline assignment: CDR1 SEHNR and CDR2 FQNEAQ (reference sequence). The CDR3 spells CASSPRDYGYTF. The DNA of the CDR3 is TGTGCCAGCAGCCCCAGGGACTATGGCTACACCTTC.

The rearrangement links TRBV6-6 to TRBJ1-5; no clear D gene. Germline loops: CDR1 MNHNY, CDR2 SVGAGI (reference sequence). Trimming left V 7 bases short and J 4 bases short, with 14 bases between. This CDR3 is 14 amino acids long. CDR3 loop: CASTLAGRNQPQHF. The CDR3 region has the DNA TGTGCCAGCACCCTGGCGGGCAGGAATCAGCCCCAGCATTTT.

This chain joins TRBV30 and TRBJ1-2; weak D call: TRBD1 (6 bases). The CDR3 contains 14 residues. V was shortened by 0 bases and J by 5 bases, with 13 bases between the two germline ends. Germline CDR1 is GTSNPN and CDR2 is SVGIG (reference sequence). Here the CDR3 reads CAWSVGRGRYGYTF. The CDR3 DNA reads TGTGCCTGGAGTGTGGGCAGGGGACGGTATGGCTACACCTTC.

This sequence joins TRBV6-1 and TRBJ1-1; TRBD1 matches 10 bases. This CDR3 contains 11 residues. The trim removed 8 bases at V and 11 bases at J, leaving 5 bases unmatched. Germline V lookup: CDR1 MNHNS, CDR2 SASEGT. DNA for the CDR3: TGTGCCAGCGACGACAGGGGGCGTGCTTTCTTT. Protein sequence: CASDDRGRAFF.

This chain connects TRBV5-1 to TRBJ1-4; D gene unclear. The CDR3 is 14 residues long. V was shortened by 0 bases and J by 1 base, with 4 bases between the two germline ends. Per germline, CDR1 SGHRS and CDR2 YFSETQ. CDR3 sequence (DNA): TGCGCCAGCAGCTTGGCAGGAACTAATGAAAAACTGTTTTTT. Translation: CASSLAGTNEKLFF. Filled out from reference TRBV5-1 and TRBJ1-4, the complete variable domain reads KAGVTQTPRYLIKTRGQQVTLSCSPISGHRSVSWYQQTPGQGLQFLFEYFSETQRNKGNFPGRFSGRQFSNSRSEMNVSTLELGDSALYLCASSLAGTNEKLFFGSGTQLSVL.

J is TRBJ1-5 and V is TRBV28; 9 bases match TRBD1. The CDR3 has 17 residues. Germline values: CDR1 MDHEN, CDR2 SYDVKM. Germline trimming cut 1 base from V and 1 base from J; bases unmatched to any gene: 5. The chain's CDR3 is CASSLLVGQGSNQPQHF. CDR3 DNA sequence: TGTGCCAGCAGTTTATTAGTGGGACAGGGAAGCAATCAGCCCCAGCATTTT.

The genes are TRBV11-2 and TRBJ2-2; 7 positions agree with TRBD1. The CDR3 extends over 16 amino acids. Germline V gene sequence: CDR1 SGHAT, CDR2 FQNNGV. The J segment lost 0 bases and the V segment lost 5 bases, leaving 6 bases of the junction unmatched. CDR3 coding DNA: TGTGCCAGCAGCCCCGGGGACAGATCGAACACCGGGGAGCTGTTTTTT. This codes for CASSPGDRSNTGELFF.

V is TRBV28 and J is TRBJ1-1; D unclear. CDR3 length equals 15 residues. Germline values: CDR1 MDHEN, CDR2 SYDVKM. With 2 bases removed from V and 1 base from J, the gap between germline ends came to 11 bases. The DNA of the CDR3 is TGTGCCAGCAGTTTAGGCGGGGTGTCGAACACTGAAGCTTTCTTT. As protein: CASSLGGVSNTEAFF.